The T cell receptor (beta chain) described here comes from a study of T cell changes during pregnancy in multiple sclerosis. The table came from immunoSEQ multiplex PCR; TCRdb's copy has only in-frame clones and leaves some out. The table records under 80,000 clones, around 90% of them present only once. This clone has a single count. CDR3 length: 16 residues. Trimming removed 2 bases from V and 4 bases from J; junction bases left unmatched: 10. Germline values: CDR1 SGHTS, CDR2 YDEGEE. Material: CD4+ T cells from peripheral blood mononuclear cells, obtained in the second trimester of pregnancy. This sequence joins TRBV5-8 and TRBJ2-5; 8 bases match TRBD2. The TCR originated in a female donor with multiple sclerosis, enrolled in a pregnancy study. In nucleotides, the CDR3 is TGTGCCAGCAGCTTAGCGGGAGAAGGGGGAGCAGAGACCCAGTACTTC. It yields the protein CASSLAGEGGAETQYF.